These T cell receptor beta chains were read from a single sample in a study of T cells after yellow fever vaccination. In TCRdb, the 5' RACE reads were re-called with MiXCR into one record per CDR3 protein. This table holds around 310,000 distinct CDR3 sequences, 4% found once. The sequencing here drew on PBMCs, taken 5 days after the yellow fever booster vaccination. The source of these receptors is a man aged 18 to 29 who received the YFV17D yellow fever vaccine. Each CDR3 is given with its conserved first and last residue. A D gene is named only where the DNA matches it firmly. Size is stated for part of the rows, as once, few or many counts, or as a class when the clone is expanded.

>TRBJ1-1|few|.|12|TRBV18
CASSPQEDEAFF
TGTGCCAGCTCACCACAGGAGGATGAAGCTTTCTTT
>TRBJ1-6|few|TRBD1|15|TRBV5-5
CASSFTGATDSPLHF
TGTGCCAGCAGCTTCACAGGGGCGACAGATTCACCCCTCCACTTT
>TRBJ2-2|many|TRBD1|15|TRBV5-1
CASSFGTENTGELFF
TGCGCCAGCAGCTTCGGGACAGAGAACACCGGGGAGCTGTTTTTT
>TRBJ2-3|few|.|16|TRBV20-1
CSAPHRVRWVIDTQYF
TGCAGTGCTCCCCACAGGGTGCGATGGGTGATAGATACGCAGTATTTT
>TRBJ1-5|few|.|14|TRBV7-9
CASSLGGPSQPQHF
TGTGCCAGCAGCTTAGGGGGGCCCAGTCAGCCCCAGCATTTT
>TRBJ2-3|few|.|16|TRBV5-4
CASSSGDPPRDGTQYF
TGTGCCAGCAGTTCGGGCGACCCGCCCCGGGACGGAACGCAGTATTTT
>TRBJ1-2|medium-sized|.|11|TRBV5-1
CASSLGSLHTF
TGCGCCAGCAGCTTGGGCAGCCTACACACCTTC
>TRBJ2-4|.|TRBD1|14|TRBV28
CASRGTDPKNIQYF
TGTGCCAGCAGGGGGACAGACCCCAAAAACATTCAGTACTTC
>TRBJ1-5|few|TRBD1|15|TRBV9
CASSVDGTGNQPQHF
TGTGCCAGCAGCGTAGATGGGACAGGGAATCAGCCCCAGCATTTT
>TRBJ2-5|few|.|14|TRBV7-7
CASSLGSAGETQYF
TGTGCTAGCAGCTTAGGTTCCGCGGGCGAGACCCAGTACTTC
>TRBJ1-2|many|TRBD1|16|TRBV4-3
CASSQDLGTGDYGYTF
TGCGCCAGCAGCCAAGATTTAGGGACAGGTGACTATGGCTACACCTTC
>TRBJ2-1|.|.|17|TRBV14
CASSQDGFPGGEVEQFF
TGTGCCAGCAGCCAAGATGGTTTCCCAGGGGGGGAGGTTGAGCAGTTCTTC
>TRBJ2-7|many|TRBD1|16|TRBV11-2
CASSLGSADRGYEQYF
TGTGCCAGCAGCTTAGGGTCCGCGGACAGGGGCTACGAGCAGTACTTC
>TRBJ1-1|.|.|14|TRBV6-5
CASSYSLMNTEAFF
TGTGCCAGCAGTTACTCACTCATGAACACTGAAGCTTTCTTT
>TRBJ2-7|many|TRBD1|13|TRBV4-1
CASSPRDSYEQYF
TGCGCCAGCAGCCCCCGGGACAGCTACGAGCAGTACTTC
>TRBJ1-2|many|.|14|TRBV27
CASSPRPGAYGYTF
TGTGCCAGCAGTCCCCGGCCGGGAGCTTACGGCTACACCTTC
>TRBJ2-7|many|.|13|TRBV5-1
CASSLAGTYEQYF
TGCGCCAGCAGCTTGGCCGGAACCTACGAGCAGTACTTC
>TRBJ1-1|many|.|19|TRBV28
CASSPSYTRDGVMNTEAFF
TGTGCCAGCAGTCCGAGCTACACGCGGGACGGGGTAATGAACACTGAAGCTTTCTTT
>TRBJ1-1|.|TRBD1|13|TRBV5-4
CASSLRGQTEAFF
TGTGCCAGCAGCTTGAGGGGGCAGACTGAAGCTTTCTTT
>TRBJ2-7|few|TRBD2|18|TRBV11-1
CASSFDRGDAQPSYEQYF
TGTGCCAGCAGTTTTGACCGGGGGGATGCTCAGCCCTCCTACGAGCAGTACTTC
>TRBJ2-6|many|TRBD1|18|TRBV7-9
CASSGRDRGNPGANVLTF
TGTGCCAGCAGCGGAAGGGACAGGGGGAACCCTGGGGCCAACGTCCTGACTTTC
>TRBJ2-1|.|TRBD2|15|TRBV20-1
CSARRIGLGYDEQFF
TGCAGTGCTAGGCGCATCGGACTAGGTTACGATGAGCAGTTCTTC
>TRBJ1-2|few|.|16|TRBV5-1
CASSLDGGPLNYGYTF
TGCGCCAGCAGCTTGGACGGGGGCCCTCTTAACTATGGCTACACCTTC
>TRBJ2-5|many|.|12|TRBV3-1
CASSPTERTQYF
TGTGCCAGCAGCCCTACAGAAAGGACCCAGTACTTC
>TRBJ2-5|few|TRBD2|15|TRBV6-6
CATDSIPGLAETQYF
TGTGCCACCGATTCGATCCCGGGACTAGCGGAGACCCAGTACTTC
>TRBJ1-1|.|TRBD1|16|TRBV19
CASSNPHTGVNTEAFF
TGTGCCAGTAGTAACCCTCATACAGGGGTGAACACTGAAGCTTTCTTT
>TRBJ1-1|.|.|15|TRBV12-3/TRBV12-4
CASSMPARALTEAFF
TGTGCCAGCAGTATGCCGGCCAGGGCGCTAACTGAAGCTTTCTTT
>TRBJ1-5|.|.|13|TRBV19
CASSLQGFWPQHF
TGTGCCAGTAGTCTACAGGGCTTTTGGCCCCAGCATTTT
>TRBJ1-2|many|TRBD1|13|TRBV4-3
CASSHGTGYGYTF
TGCGCCAGCAGCCACGGGACAGGGTATGGCTACACCTTC
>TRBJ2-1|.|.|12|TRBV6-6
CASSPTGVEQFF
TGTGCCAGCAGCCCTACGGGGGTTGAGCAGTTCTTC
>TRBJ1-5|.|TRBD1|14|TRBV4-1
CASSPDRDNQPQHF
TGCGCCAGCAGCCCCGACAGGGACAATCAGCCCCAGCATTTT
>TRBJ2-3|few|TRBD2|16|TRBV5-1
CASSLTSSGGWYTQYF
TGCGCCAGCAGCTTGACGTCCAGCGGGGGCTGGTATACGCAGTATTTT
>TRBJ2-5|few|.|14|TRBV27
CASSPIEYQETQYF
TGTGCCAGCAGTCCTATTGAGTACCAAGAGACCCAGTACTTC
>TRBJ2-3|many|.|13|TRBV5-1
CASRTGSTDTQYF
TGCGCCAGCAGGACAGGTAGCACAGATACGCAGTATTTT
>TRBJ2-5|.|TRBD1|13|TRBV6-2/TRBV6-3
CASSGQGSETQYF
TGTGCCAGCAGTGGACAGGGTTCAGAGACCCAGTACTTC
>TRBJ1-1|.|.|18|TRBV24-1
CATSGRPDRGGENTEAFF
TGTGCCACCAGTGGGCGACCGGACAGAGGGGGAGAGAACACTGAAGCTTTCTTT
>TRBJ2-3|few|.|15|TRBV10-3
CAISESISSTDTQYF
TGTGCCATCAGTGAGTCGATTAGTAGCACAGATACGCAGTATTTT
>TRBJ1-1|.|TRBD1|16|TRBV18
CASSSRWTGGNTEAFF
TGTGCCAGCTCATCTAGATGGACAGGGGGAAACACTGAAGCTTTCTTT
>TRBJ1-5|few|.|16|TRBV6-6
CASRRMAGSGNQPQHF
TGTGCCAGCAGGCGAATGGCAGGGTCGGGCAATCAGCCCCAGCATTTT
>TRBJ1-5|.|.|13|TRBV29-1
CSVGSRAYQPQHF
TGCAGCGTTGGTTCCCGGGCTTATCAGCCCCAGCATTTT
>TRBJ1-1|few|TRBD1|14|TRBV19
CASSTQGVSDEAFF
TGTGCCAGTAGCACACAGGGGGTTTCGGATGAAGCTTTCTTT
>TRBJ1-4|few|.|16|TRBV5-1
CASSRGAIATNEKLFF
TGCGCCAGCAGCCGGGGGGCAATAGCAACTAATGAAAAACTGTTTTTT
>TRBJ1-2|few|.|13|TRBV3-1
CASSQESGFGYTF
TGTGCCAGCAGCCAAGAGAGCGGTTTCGGCTACACCTTC
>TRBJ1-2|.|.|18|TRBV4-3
CASSQAGFWDGGTQGYTF
TGCGCCAGCAGCCAGGCTGGCTTTTGGGACGGGGGAACTCAAGGCTACACCTTC
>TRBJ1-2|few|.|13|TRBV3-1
CASSQTTGSGYTF
TGTGCCAGCAGCCAAACAACAGGGAGCGGCTACACCTTC